The subject of this entry is one T cell receptor (beta chain). Antigen: not known. The sample comes from a study of shared clonotypes between healthy human individuals. About the research overall: Three CD4 naive, three CD4 memory, two CD8 naive and one CD8 memory plate were used per donor. Study outcomes and limitations: Relative to memory subsets, naive subsets generally showed larger estimated richness. Incomplete sequencing of sorted subsets was indicated by rarefaction despite large depth.

Losses at the gene ends were 1 base for V and 3 bases for J; bases not matched to a gene: 9. CDR3 length equals 17 residues. The germline V gene encodes CDR1 SEHNR and CDR2 FQNEAQ (reference sequence). TCRdb keeps only in-frame clones here, not all; method: immunoSEQ multiplex PCR. The sample has 1.6 million or so clones; about 96% are singletons. V and J are TRBV7-9 and TRBJ1-5; 7 bases agree with TRBD1. Specimen: naive CD4+ T cells sorted from blood. Subset of the sample: CD45RA+ positively selected. The sequence came from a man aged 25-45 years in good health. CDR3 sequence: CASSLGYRTGVNQPQHF. CDR3 nucleotides: TGTGCCAGCAGCTTAGGTTATCGAACAGGGGTCAATCAGCCCCAGCATTTT.